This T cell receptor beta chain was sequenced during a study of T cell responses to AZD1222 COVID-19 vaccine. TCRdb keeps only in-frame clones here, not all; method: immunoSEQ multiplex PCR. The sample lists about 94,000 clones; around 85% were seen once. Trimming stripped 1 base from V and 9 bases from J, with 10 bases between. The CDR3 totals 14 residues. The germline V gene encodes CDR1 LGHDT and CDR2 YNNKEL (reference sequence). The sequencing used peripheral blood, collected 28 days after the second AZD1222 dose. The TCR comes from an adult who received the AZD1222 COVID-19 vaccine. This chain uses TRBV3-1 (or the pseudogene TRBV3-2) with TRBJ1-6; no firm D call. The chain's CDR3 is CASSQGGWGSPLHF. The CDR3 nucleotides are TGTGCCAGCAGCCAAGGAGGTTGGGGTTCACCCCTCCACTTT.